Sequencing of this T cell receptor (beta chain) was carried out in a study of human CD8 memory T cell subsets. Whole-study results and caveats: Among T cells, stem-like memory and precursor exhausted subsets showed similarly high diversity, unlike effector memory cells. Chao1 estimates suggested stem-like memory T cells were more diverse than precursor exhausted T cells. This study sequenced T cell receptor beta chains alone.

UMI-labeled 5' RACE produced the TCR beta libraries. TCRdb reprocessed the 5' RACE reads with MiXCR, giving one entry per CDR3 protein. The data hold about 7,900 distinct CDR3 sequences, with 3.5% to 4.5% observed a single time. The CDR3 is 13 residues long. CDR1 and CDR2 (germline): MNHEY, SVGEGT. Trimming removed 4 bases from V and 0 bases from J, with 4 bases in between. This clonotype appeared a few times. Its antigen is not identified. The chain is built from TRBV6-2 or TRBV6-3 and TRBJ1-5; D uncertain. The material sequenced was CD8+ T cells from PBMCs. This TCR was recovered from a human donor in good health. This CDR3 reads CASSLNSNQPQHF. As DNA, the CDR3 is TGTGCCAGCAGTTTGAATAGCAATCAGCCCCAGCATTTT.